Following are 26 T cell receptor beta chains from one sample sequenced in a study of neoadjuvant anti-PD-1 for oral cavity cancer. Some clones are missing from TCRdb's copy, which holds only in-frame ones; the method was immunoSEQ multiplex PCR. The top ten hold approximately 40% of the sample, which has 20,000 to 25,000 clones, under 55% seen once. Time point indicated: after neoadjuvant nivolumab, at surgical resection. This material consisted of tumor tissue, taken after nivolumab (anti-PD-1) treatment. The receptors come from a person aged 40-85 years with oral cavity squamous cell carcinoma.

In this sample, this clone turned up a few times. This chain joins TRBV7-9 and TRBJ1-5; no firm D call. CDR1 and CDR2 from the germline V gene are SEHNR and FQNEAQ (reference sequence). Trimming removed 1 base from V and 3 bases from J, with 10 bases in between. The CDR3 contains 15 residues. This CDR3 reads CASSLGNGDNQPQHF. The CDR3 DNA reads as TGTGCCAGCAGCTTAGGAAACGGGGACAATCAGCCCCAGCATTTT.

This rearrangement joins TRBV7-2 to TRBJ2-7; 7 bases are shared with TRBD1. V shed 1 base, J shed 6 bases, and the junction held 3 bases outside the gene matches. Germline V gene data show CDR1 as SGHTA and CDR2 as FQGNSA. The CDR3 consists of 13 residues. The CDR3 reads CASSLGQGVEQYF. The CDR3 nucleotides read TGTGCCAGCAGCTTAGGGCAGGGGGTCGAGCAGTACTTC.

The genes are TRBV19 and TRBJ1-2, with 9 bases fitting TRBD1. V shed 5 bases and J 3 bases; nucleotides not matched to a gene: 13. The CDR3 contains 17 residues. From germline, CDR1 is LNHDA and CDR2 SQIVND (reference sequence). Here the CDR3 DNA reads TGTGCCAGTAGTGCCCCCCCGGGACAGGGAGGGGACTATGGCTACACCTTC. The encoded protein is CASSAPPGQGGDYGYTF.

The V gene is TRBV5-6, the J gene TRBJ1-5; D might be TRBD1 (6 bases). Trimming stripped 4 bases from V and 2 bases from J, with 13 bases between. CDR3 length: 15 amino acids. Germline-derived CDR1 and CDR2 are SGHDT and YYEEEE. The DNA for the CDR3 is TGTGCCAGCAGCATCGCAGGGGTTCGCAATCAGCCCCAGCATTTT. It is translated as CASSIAGVRNQPQHF.

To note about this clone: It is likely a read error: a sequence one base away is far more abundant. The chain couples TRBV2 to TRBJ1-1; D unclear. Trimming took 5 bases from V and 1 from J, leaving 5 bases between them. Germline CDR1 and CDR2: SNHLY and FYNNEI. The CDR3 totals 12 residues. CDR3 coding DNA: TGTGCCAGCAGTTTAGGGAACACTGAAGCTTTCTTT. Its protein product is CASSLGNTEAFF.

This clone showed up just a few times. The CDR3 loop is CASSLGWGSGGFYNEQFF. The CDR3 DNA reads TGTGCCAGCAGCCTAGGCTGGGGGAGCGGGGGATTCTACAATGAGCAGTTCTTC. The chain couples TRBV7-2 to TRBJ2-1, with 8 nucleotides matching TRBD2. Germline CDR1 SGHTA, CDR2 FQGNSA. This CDR3 is built from 18 residues. Trimming removed 5 bases from V and 3 bases from J; junction bases left unmatched: 15.

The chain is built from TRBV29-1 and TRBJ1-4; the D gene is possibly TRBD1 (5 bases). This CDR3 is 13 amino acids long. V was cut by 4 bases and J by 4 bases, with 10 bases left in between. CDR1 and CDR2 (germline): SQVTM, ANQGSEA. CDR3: CSVADSYNEKLFF. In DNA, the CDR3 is TGCAGCGTTGCAGACAGCTATAATGAAAAACTGTTTTTT.

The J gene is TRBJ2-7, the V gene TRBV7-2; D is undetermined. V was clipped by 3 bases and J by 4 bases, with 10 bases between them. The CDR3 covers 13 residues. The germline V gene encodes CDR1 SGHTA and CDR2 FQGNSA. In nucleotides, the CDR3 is TGTGCCAGCAGCTTTTCTCCCTTTTACGAGCAGTACTTC. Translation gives CASSFSPFYEQYF.

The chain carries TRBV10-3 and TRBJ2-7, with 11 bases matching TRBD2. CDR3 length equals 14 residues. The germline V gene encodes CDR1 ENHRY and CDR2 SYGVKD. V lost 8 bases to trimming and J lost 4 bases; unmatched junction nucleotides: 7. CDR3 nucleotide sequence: TGTGCCATCGGTGTTAGCGGGGGGGCTTACGAGCAGTACTTC. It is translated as CAIGVSGGAYEQYF.

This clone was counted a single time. The CDR3 coding sequence is TGTGCCAGCAACGTCGACAAGAACACTGAAGCTTTCTTT. It yields the protein CASNVDKNTEAFF. J is TRBJ1-1 and V is TRBV7-2, with unresolved D. The germline V gene has CDR1 SGHTA and CDR2 FQGNSA. Trimming pared 7 bases from V and 1 base from J, leaving 10 bases between. The CDR3 sequence is 13 residues long.

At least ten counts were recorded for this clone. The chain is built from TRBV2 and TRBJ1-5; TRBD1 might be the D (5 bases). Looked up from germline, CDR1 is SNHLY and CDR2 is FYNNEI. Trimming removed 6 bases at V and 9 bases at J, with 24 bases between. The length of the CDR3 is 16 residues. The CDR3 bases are TGTGCCAGCAGGCCATCCTCCGGGACGGGTGCCCGGCCCCAGCATTTT. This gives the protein CASRPSSGTGARPQHF.

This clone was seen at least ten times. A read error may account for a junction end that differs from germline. Here the CDR3 reads CASSGQGF. As DNA, the CDR3 is TGTGCCAGCAGCGGACAGGGGTTT. The chain employs TRBV11-2 and TRBJ1-1; 9 bases align to TRBD1. Germline loops: CDR1 SGHAT, CDR2 FQNNGV. The CDR3 runs to 8 residues. Full variable domain (rest looked up from reference TRBV11-2 and TRBJ1-1): EAGVAQSPRYKIIEKRQSVAFWCNPISGHATLYWYQQILGQGPKLLIQFQNNGVVDDSQLPKDRFSAERLKGVDSTLKIQPAKLEDSAVYLCASSGQGFGQGTRLTVV.

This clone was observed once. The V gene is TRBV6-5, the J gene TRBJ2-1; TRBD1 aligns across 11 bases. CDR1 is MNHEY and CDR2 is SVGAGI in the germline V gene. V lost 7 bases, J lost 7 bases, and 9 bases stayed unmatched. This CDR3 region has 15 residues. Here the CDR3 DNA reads TGTGCCAGCACCTGGGGGACAGGGGGTAAGAATGAGCAGTTCTTC. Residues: CASTWGTGGKNEQFF.

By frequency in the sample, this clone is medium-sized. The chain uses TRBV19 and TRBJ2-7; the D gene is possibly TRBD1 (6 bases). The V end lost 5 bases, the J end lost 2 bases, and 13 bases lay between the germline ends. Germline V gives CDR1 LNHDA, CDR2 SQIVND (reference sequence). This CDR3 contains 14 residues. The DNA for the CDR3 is TGTGCCAGTAGTTTCTCGACAGGAACCTACGAGCAGTACTTC. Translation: CASSFSTGTYEQYF.

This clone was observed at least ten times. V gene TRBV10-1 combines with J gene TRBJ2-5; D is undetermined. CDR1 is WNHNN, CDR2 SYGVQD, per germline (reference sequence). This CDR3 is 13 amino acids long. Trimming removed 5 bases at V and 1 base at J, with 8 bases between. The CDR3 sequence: CASSLAPQETQYF. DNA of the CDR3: TGCGCCAGCAGTCTGGCACCCCAAGAGACCCAGTACTTC.

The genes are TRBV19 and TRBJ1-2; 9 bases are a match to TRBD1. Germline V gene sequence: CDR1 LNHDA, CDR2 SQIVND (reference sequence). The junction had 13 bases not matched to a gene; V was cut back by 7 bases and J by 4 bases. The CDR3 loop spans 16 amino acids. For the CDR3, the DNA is TGTGCCAGTACCCGGGACAGGGCTAAGGACGGCTATGGCTACACCTTC. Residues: CASTRDRAKDGYGYTF.

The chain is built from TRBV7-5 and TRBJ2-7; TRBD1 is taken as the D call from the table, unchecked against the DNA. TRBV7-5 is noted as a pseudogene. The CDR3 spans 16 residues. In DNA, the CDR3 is TGTGCCAGAAGCTGTCACAGGCCCAGGGTCTCCTACGAGCAGTACTTC. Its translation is CARSCHRPRVSYEQYF.

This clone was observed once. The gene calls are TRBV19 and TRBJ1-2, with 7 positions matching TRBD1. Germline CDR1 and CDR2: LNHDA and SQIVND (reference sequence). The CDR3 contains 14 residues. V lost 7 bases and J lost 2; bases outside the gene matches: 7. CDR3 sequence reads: CASTRDRNNYGYTF. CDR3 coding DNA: TGTGCCAGTACCAGGGACAGAAACAACTATGGCTACACCTTC. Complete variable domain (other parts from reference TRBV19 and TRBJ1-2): DGGITQSPKYLFRKEGQNVTLSCEQNLNHDAMYWYRQDPGQGLRLIYYSQIVNDFQKGDIAEGYSVSREKKESFPLTVTSAQKNPTAFYLCASTRDRNNYGYTFGSGTRLTVV.

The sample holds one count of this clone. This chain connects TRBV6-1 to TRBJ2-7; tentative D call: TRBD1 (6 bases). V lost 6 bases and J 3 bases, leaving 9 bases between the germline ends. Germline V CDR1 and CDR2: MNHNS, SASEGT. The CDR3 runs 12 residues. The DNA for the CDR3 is TGTGCCAGCAGCTCACAGGGCTACGAGCAGTACTTC. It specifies CASSSQGYEQYF.

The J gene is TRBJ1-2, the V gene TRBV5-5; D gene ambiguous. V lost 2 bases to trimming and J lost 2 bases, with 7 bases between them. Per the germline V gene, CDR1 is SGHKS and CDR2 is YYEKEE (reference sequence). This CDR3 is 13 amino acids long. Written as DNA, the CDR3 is TGTGCCAGCAGCTTCGACCAGAACTATGGCTACACCTTC. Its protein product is CASSFDQNYGYTF.

CDR3 sequence reads: CASSLEGTSHNEQFF. Written as DNA, the CDR3 is TGTGCCAGCAGCTTGGAGGGGACATCGCACAATGAGCAGTTCTTC. The chain combines TRBV5-5 with TRBJ2-1; perhaps TRBD1 as D (6 bases). Trimming pared 0 bases from V and 5 bases from J, leaving 12 bases between. This CDR3 spans 15 amino acids. CDR1 is SGHKS and CDR2 is YYEKEE in the germline V gene (reference sequence).

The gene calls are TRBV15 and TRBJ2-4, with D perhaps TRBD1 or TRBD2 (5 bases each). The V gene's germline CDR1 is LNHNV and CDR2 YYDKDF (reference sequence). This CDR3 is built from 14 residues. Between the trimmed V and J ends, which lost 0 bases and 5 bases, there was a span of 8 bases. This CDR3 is CATSRDTGQNIQYF. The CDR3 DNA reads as TGTGCCACCAGCAGAGATACGGGACAAAACATTCAGTACTTC.

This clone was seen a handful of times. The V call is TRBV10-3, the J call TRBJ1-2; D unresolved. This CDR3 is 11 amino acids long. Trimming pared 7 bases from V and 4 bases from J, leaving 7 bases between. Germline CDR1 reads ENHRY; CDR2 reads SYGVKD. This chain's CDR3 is CAITDLYGYTF. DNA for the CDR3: TGTGCCATCACCGACCTCTATGGCTACACCTTC.

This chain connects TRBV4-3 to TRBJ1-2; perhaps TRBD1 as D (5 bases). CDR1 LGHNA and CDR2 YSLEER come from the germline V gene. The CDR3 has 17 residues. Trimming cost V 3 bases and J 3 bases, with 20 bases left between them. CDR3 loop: CASSQQAGPGRDYGYTF. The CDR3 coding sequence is TGCGCCAGCAGCCAGCAAGCGGGTCCCGGCAGGGACTATGGCTACACCTTC.

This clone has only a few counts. The CDR3 region is CASSLAGDEQFF. DNA of the CDR3: TGTGCCAGCAGCTTAGCGGGTGATGAGCAGTTCTTC. The chain couples TRBV11-3 to TRBJ2-1; D is undetermined. The CDR3 contains 12 residues. The V gene lost 1 base and the J gene lost 8 bases, with 6 bases spanning the gap. The germline V gene encodes CDR1 SGHNT and CDR2 YENEEA.

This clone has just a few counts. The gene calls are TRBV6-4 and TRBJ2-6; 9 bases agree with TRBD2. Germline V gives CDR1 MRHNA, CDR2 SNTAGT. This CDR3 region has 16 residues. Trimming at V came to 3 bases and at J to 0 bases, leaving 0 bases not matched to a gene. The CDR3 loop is CASSERGGSGANVLTF. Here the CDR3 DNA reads TGTGCCAGCAGTGAGCGGGGGGGCTCTGGGGCCAACGTCCTGACTTTC.